This T cell receptor (beta chain) derives from a study of blood T cell repertoires in COVID-19. Study-wide context: The study drew acute and convalescent COVID-19 samples from the United States, Italy and Spain. PBMCs, B-cell-depleted T cells, or T cells were the source of the cDNA or gDNA that made up the material.

Trimming stripped 4 bases from V and 4 bases from J, with 15 bases between. This CDR3 region has 15 residues. Germline CDR1 is SGHRS and CDR2 is YFSETQ. Original analysis: Nucleated cell number was recorded as an estimate derived from reference gene primer amplification. Clones were sequenced by immunoSEQ multiplex PCR, and TCRdb holds only the in-frame ones, with some missing. That table gives V, J and clone size, and the DNA gave D and trimming. The table lists around 110,000 clones, approximately 80% of them singletons. The chain couples TRBV5-1 to TRBJ1-5, with a tentative D call TRBD1 (5 bases). Sequenced sample: peripheral blood. The sequence derives from a woman in her 70s with acute or convalescent COVID-19. CDR3 residues: CASSRGEGLNQPQHF. Here the CDR3 DNA reads TGCGCCAGCAGCCGGGGGGAGGGCCTTAATCAGCCCCAGCATTTT. Full variable domain (rest looked up from reference TRBV5-1 and TRBJ1-5): KAGVTQTPRYLIKTRGQQVTLSCSPISGHRSVSWYQQTPGQGLQFLFEYFSETQRNKGNFPGRFSGRQFSNSRSEMNVSTLELGDSALYLCASSRGEGLNQPQHFGDGTRLSIL.